Included here is one TCR beta chain sequence, with context. Its antigen is undetermined. Germline V gene lookup returns CDR1 ENHRY and CDR2 SYGVKD. The V gene end was trimmed by 10 bases and the J gene end by 0 bases; junction bases not matched to a gene: 10. The CDR3 runs to 17 residues. These data originate in a study of response to subunit inactivated influenza vaccine. Study-wide points: Authors suggested that a seasonal influenza vaccination recruits few new T cells each time.

TCRdb reprocessed the RT-PCR reads with MiXCR, giving one entry per CDR3 protein. The sample carries about 650,000 distinct CDR3 sequences, 15% to 18% recorded once. The sample here was PBMCs from blood, taken roughly 12 days after vaccination. J is TRBJ2-7 and V is TRBV10-3, with 15 bases aligning to TRBD2. The clonotype originates from a man between 45 and 60 years old who received an inactivated influenza vaccine. The CDR3 region has the DNA TGTGCCACCAAACCGGGACTAGCGGGAGGACACTCCTACGAGCAGTACTTC. As protein: CATKPGLAGGHSYEQYF.